The 2 T cell receptor beta chains listed next were all sequenced from one sample in a study of T cells in Graves' hyperthyroidism and ophthalmopathy. What was amplified from RNA transcripts were TCR beta CDR3 regions. In the first-round RT-PCR of the TCR CDR3, the HTBI primer set was used. TCRdb re-derived calls from the multiplex PCR reads in MiXCR, one entry per CDR3 protein. Of a few hundred thousand distinct CDR3 sequences listed, roughly 22% are singletons. Sequenced input: blood. These receptor sequences come from a woman aged 70-85 years with Graves' ophthalmopathy.

This clonotype was picked up many times. The chain recombines TRBV6-5 with TRBJ1-5; D is unresolved. V was clipped by 0 bases and J by 5 bases, with 2 bases between them. The CDR3 runs to 12 residues. Looked up from germline, CDR1 is MNHEY and CDR2 is SVGAGI. CDR3 sequence (DNA): TGTGCCAGCAGTTACTCCGATCAGCCCCAGCATTTT. This sequence encodes CASSYSDQPQHF.

The V and J genes are TRBV30 and TRBJ2-2; 8 positions agree with TRBD1. The CDR3 covers 13 residues. From germline, CDR1 is GTSNPN and CDR2 SVGIG (reference sequence). V trimming: 8 bases; J trimming: 1 base; junction bases outside the gene matches: 3. The chain's CDR3 is CAEDRENTGELFF. The CDR3 DNA reads TGTGCCGAGGACAGGGAGAACACCGGGGAGCTGTTTTTT. The full variable domain, in which reference TRBV30 and TRBJ2-2 provide the parts outside the CDR3, is SQTIHQWPATLVQPVGSPLSLECTVEGTSNPNLYWYRQAAGRGLQLLFYSVGIGQISSEVPQNLSASRPQDRQFILSSKKLLLSDSGFYLCAEDRENTGELFFGEGSRLTVL.